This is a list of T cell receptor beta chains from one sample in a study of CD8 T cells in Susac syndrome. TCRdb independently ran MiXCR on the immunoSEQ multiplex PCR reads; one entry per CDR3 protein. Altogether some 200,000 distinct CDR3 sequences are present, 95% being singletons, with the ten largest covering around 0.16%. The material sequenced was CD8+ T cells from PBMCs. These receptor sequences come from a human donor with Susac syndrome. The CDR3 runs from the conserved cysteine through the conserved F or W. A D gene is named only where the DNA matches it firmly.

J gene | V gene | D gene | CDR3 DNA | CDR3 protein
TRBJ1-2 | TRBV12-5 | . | TGTGCTAGTGGTTTGTCCCAGGCTGGCTACACCTTC | CASGLSQAGYTF
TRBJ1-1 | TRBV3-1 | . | TGTGCCAGCAGCCAAGGGACAGTCCCGAACACTGAAGCTTTCTTT | CASSQGTVPNTEAFF
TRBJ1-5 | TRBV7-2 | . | TGTGCCAGCAGCTTAGAAGGGGTTGATCAGCCCCAGCATTTT | CASSLEGVDQPQHF
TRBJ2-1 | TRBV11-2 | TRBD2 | TGTGCCAGCAGCTTAGTACGTAGCGGGAGACGTAATGAGCAGTTCTTC | CASSLVRSGRRNEQFF
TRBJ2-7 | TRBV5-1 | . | TGCGCCAGCAGCTTGGCCGAGGACTTCTACGAGCAGTACTTC | CASSLAEDFYEQYF
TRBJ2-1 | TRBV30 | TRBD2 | TGTGCCTGGAGTGTACGGAGAGCGGGGGGGCCCCACAATGAGCAGTTCTTC | CAWSVRRAGGPHNEQFF
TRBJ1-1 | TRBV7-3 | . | TGTGCCAGCAGCTTAACGTTTCCAGGGAAGGCTTTCTTT | CASSLTFPGKAFF
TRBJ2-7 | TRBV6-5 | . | TGTGCCAGCAGTTACTCGGACAGCCCAACCTCCGAGCAGTACTTC | CASSYSDSPTSEQYF
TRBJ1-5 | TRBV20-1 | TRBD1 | TGCAGTGCTAGAGGGGGGACAGCCAATCAGCCCCAGCATTTT | CSARGGTANQPQHF
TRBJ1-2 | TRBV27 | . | TGTGCCAGCAGTTTAGGTGGCGGGTGGGGTGGCTACACCTTC | CASSLGGGWGGYTF
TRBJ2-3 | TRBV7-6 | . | TGTGCCAGCAGCCCAGGGTCAGATACGCAGTATTTT | CASSPGSDTQYF
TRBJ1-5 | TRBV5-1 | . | TGCGCCAGCAGACCAGACATCTACAATCAGCCCCAGCATTTT | CASRPDIYNQPQHF
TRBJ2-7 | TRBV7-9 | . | TGTGCCAGCAGCTTATCCAGGACCTACGAGCAGTACTTC | CASSLSRTYEQYF
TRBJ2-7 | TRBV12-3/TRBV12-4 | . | TGTGCCAGCAGTTTAGAGGCAGCCCCATTGATTGGCGAGCAGTACTTC | CASSLEAAPLIGEQYF